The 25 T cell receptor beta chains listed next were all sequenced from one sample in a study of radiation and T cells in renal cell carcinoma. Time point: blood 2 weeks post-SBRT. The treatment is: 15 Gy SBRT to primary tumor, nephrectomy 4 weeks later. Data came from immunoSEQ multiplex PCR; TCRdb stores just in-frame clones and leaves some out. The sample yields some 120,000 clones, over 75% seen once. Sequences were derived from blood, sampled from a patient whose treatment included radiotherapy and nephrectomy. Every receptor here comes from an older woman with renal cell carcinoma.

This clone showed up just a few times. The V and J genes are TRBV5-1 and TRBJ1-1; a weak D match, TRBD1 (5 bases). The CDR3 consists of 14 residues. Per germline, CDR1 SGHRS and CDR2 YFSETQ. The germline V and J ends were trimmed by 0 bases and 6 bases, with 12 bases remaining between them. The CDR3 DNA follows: TGCGCCAGCAGCTTGGATGGTAACAGGCCTGAAGCTTTCTTT. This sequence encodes CASSLDGNRPEAFF.

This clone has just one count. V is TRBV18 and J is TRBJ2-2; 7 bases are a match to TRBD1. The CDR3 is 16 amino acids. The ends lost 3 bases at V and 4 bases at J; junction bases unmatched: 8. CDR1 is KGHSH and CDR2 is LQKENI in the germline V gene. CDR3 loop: CASSPNRQGSTGELFF. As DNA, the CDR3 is TGTGCCAGCTCACCTAATCGACAGGGAAGCACCGGGGAGCTGTTTTTT.

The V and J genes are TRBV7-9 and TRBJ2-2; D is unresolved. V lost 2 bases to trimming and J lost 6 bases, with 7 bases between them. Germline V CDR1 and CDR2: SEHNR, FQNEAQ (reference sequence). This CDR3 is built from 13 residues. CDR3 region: CASSLLDSGELFF. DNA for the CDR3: TGTGCCAGCAGCTTATTAGATTCCGGGGAGCTGTTTTTT. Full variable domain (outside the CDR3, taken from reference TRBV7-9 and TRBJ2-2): DTGVSQNPRHKITKRGQNVTFRCDPISEHNRLYWYRQTLGQGPEFLTYFQNEAQLEKSRLLSDRFSAERPKGSFSTLEIQRTEQGDSAMYLCASSLLDSGELFFGEGSRLTVL.

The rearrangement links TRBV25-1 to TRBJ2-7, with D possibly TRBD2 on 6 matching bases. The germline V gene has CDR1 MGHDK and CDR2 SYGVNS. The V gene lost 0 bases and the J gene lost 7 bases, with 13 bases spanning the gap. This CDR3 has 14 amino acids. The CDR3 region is CASSEYSSGEEQYF. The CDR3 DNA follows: TGTGCCAGCAGTGAATACTCCTCGGGGGAGGAGCAGTACTTC.

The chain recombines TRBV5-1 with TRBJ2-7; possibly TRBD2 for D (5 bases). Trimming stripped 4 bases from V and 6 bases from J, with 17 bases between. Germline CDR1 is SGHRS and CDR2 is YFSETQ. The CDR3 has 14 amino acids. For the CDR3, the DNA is TGCGCCAGCAGCGAGGGTAGTTTGCGGATCGAGCAGTACTTC. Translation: CASSEGSLRIEQYF.

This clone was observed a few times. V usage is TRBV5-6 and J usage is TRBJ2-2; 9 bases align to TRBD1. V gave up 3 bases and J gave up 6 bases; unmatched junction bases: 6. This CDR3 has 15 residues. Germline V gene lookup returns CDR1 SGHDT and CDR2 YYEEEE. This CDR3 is CASSSETGGAGELFF. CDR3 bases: TGTGCCAGCAGCTCAGAGACAGGGGGTGCCGGGGAGCTGTTTTTT.

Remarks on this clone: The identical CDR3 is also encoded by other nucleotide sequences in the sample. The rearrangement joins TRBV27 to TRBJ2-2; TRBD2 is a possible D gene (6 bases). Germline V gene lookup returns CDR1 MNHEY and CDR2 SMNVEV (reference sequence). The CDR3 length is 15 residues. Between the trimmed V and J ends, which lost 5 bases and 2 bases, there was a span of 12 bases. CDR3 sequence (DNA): TGTGCCAGCAGTCTCCTAGCGATTAACACCGGGGAGCTGTTTTTT. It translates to CASSLLAINTGELFF.

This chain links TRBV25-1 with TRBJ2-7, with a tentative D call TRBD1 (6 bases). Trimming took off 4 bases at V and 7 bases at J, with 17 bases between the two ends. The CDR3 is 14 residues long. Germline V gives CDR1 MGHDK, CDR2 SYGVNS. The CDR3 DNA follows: TGTGCCAGCAGTGGACCGGTTGGGGGCCTGGAGCAGTACTTC. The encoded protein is CASSGPVGGLEQYF.

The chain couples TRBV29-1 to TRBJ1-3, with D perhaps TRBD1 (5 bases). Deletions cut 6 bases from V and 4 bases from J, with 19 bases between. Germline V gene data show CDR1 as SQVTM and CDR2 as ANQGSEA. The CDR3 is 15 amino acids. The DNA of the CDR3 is TGCAGCGTCATCCTCAACAGGCTGTCGGGAAACACCATATATTTT. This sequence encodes CSVILNRLSGNTIYF. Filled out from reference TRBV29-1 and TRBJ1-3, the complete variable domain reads SAVISQKPSRDICQRGTSLTIQCQVDSQVTMMFWYRQQPGQSLTLIATANQGSEATYESGFVIDKFPISRPNLTFSTLTVSNMSPEDSSIYLCSVILNRLSGNTIYFGEGSWLTVV.

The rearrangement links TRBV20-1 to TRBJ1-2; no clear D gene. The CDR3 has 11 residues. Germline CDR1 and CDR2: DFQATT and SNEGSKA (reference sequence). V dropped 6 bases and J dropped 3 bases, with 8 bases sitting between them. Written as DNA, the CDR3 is TGCAGTGCCCCTCCCCACTATGGCTACACCTTC. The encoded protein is CSAPPHYGYTF.

The CDR3 here is CASSQGIGAHYEQYF. The CDR3 coding sequence is TGTGCCAGTAGCCAAGGGATAGGGGCCCACTACGAGCAGTACTTC. The rearrangement joins TRBV19 to TRBJ2-7; weak D call: TRBD1 (5 bases). Trimming removed 6 bases from V and 3 bases from J, with 18 bases in between. CDR3 length equals 15 residues. Germline-derived CDR1 and CDR2 are LNHDA and SQIVND (reference sequence).

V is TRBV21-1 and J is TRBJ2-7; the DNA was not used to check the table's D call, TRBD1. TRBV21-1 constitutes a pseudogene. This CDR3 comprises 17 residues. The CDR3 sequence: CASSACTGTGATYEQYF. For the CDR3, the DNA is TGTGCCAGCAGCGCCTGCACCGGGACAGGGGCGACCTACGAGCAGTACTTC.

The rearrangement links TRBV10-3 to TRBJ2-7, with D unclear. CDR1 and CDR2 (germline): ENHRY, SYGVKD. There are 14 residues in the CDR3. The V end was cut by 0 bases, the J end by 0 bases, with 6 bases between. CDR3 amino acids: CAISESIVSYEQYF. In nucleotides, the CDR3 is TGTGCCATCAGTGAGTCAATCGTCTCCTACGAGCAGTACTTC.

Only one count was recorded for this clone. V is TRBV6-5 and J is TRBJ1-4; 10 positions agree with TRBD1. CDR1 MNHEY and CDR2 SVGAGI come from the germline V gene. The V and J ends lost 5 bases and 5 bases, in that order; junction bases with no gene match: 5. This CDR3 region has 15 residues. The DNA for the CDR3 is TGTGCCAGCAGTGCAACGGGACAGGGGAATGAAAAACTGTTTTTT. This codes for CASSATGQGNEKLFF.

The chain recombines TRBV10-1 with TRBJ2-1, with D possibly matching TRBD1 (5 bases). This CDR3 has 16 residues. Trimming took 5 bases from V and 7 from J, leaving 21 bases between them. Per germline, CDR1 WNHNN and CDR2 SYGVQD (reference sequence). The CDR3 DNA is TGCGCCAGCAGTTCTCCAGGGTCAGGAATGGGAAATGAGCAGTTCTTC. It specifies CASSSPGSGMGNEQFF.

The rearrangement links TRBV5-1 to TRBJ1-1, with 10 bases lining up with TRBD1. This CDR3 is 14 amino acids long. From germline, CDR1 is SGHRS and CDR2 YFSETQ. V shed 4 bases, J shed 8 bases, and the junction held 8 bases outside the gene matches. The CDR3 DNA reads TGCGCCAGCAGCCTCGGGACAGGGGCCTCGGAAGCTTTCTTT. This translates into CASSLGTGASEAFF.

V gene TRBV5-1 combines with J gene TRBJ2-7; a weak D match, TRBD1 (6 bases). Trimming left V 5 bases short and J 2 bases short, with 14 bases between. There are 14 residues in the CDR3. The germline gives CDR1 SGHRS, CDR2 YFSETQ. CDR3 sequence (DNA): TGCGCCAGCAGACCCCTACAGGGTCCCTACGAGCAGTACTTC. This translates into CASRPLQGPYEQYF.

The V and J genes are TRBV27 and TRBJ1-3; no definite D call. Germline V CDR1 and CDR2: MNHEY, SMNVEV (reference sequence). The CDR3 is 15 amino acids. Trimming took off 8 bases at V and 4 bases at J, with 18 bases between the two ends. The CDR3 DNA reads TGTGCCAGCTGCCTAAATCATGAGGCAGGAAACACCATATATTTT. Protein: CASCLNHEAGNTIYF.

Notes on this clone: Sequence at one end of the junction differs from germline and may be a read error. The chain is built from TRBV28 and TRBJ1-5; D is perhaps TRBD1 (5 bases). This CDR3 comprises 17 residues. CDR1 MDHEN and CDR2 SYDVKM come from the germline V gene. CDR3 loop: CASSFSWDGNSNQPRHF. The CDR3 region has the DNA TGTGCCAGCAGTTTCTCTTGGGACGGAAATAGCAATCAGCCCCGGCATTTT.

Here the CDR3 reads CASSFPGYPREQYF. The CDR3 DNA reads TGTGCCAGCAGTTTCCCGGGATACCCCCGCGAGCAGTACTTC. The chain recombines TRBV28 with TRBJ2-7; TRBD2 might be the D (5 bases). Trimming pared 3 bases from V and 6 bases from J, leaving 15 bases between. Germline CDR1 is MDHEN and CDR2 is SYDVKM. The CDR3 consists of 14 residues.

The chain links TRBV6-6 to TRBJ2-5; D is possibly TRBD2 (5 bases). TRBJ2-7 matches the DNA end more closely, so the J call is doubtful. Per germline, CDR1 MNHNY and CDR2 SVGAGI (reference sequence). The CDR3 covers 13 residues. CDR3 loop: CASSYPGAYEQYF. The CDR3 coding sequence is TGTGCCAGCAGTTACCCCGGGGCCTACGAGCAGTACTTC.

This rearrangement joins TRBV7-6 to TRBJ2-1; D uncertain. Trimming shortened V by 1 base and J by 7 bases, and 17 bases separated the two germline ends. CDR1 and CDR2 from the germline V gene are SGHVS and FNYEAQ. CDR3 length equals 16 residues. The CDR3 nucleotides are TGTGCCAGCAGCTTAGAGCTATGGGCTCGAGAGAATGAGCAGTTCTTC. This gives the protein CASSLELWARENEQFF.

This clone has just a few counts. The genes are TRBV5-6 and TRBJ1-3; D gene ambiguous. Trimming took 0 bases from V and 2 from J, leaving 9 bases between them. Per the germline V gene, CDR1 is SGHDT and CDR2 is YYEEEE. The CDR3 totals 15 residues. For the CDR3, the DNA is TGTGCCAGCAGCTTGGCCGGGCCGACTGGAAACACCATATATTTT. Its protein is CASSLAGPTGNTIYF.

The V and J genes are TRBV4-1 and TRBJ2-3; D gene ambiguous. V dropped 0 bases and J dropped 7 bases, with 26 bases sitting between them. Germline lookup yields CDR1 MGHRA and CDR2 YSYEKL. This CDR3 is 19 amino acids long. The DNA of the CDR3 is TGCGCCAGCAGCCAAGAACCCCCATGGAGTAGGGTGACGGTGAATACGCAGTATTTT. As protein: CASSQEPPWSRVTVNTQYF.

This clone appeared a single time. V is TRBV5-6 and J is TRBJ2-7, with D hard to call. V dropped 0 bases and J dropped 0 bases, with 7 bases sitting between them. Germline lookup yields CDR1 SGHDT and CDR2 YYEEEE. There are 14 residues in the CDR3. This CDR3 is CASSLALGSYEQYF. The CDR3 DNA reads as TGTGCCAGCAGCTTGGCCCTCGGCTCCTACGAGCAGTACTTC.